Following are 26 T cell receptor beta chains from one sample sequenced in a study of blood T cell repertoires in COVID-19. Measured with immunoSEQ multiplex PCR; TCRdb has only the in-frame clones, and not every one. The sample consists of some 250,000 clones, roughly nine tenths of them appearing once. Source material: PBMCs or T cells enriched from blood (not recorded which). The source is a woman aged 25-40 years with acute COVID-19.

This clone came up once. The chain joins TRBV19 to TRBJ1-4; possible D gene TRBD1, 6 bases. CDR1 is LNHDA, CDR2 SQIVND, per germline (reference sequence). Trimming took 6 bases from V and 1 from J, leaving 9 bases between them. This CDR3 is 14 amino acids long. As DNA, the CDR3 is TGTGCCAGTAGCGTACAGGGAACTAATGAAAAACTGTTTTTT. Amino acids: CASSVQGTNEKLFF.

The gene calls are TRBV30 and TRBJ1-1; TRBD1 might be the D (5 bases). This CDR3 spans 15 amino acids. From germline, CDR1 is GTSNPN and CDR2 SVGIG (reference sequence). V was clipped by 5 bases and J by 0 bases, with 16 bases between them. The CDR3 protein is CAWQGAWPLNTEAFF. In DNA form, the CDR3 reads TGTGCCTGGCAAGGGGCCTGGCCCTTGAACACTGAAGCTTTCTTT.

This clone was seen only a few times. V and J are TRBV12-3 or TRBV12-4 and TRBJ2-7, with TRBD1 as a possible D gene (5 bases). The V and J ends lost 3 bases and 5 bases respectively, with 11 bases between them. The CDR3 is 13 amino acids. The CDR3 region has the DNA TGTGCCAGCAGTTTTGGGGCAACCAACGAGCAGTACTTC. The encoded protein is CASSFGATNEQYF.

The chain joins TRBV5-1 to TRBJ1-6, with D unresolved. V was cut by 0 bases and J by 4 bases, with 17 bases left in between. CDR1 is SGHRS, CDR2 YFSETQ, per germline. The CDR3 has 18 residues. Written as DNA, the CDR3 is TGCGCCAGCAGCTTGGTGCCAGCCTCAAGCGGTTATAATTCACCCCTCCACTTT. Translated, it gives CASSLVPASSGYNSPLHF.

This clone was observed a few times. The junction departs from the called germline gene at one end, perhaps through a read error. V gene TRBV3-1 (or the pseudogene TRBV3-2) combines with J gene TRBJ2-4; TRBD2 matches 10 bases. Germline V gene lookup returns CDR1 LGHDT and CDR2 YNNKEL (reference sequence). This CDR3 region has 14 residues. The CDR3: CASSPSGGRMGMDF. CDR3 nucleotide sequence: TGTGCCAGCAGCCCTAGCGGGGGACGGATGGGGATGGACTTC.

This chain uses TRBV27 with TRBJ1-1; no definite D call. Trimming removed 1 base from V and 1 base from J, with 16 bases in between. CDR1 is MNHEY, CDR2 SMNVEV, per germline (reference sequence). There are 17 residues in the CDR3. CDR3 sequence: CASSLYPGREENTEAFF. The CDR3 DNA reads TGTGCCAGCAGTTTATACCCCGGTAGGGAGGAGAACACTGAAGCTTTCTTT.

The chain links TRBV29-1 to TRBJ1-5, with D maybe TRBD1 (5 bases). V dropped 1 base and J dropped 3 bases, with 7 bases sitting between them. Per germline, CDR1 SQVTM and CDR2 ANQGSEA. CDR3 length: 13 amino acids. CDR3 protein: CSVEVGANQPQHF. The CDR3 DNA sequence: TGCAGCGTTGAAGTAGGGGCCAATCAGCCCCAGCATTTT.

The V gene is TRBV29-1, the J gene TRBJ2-7; D is possibly TRBD1 (6 bases). Germline V lookup: CDR1 SQVTM, CDR2 ANQGSEA. Trimming took off 6 bases at V and 3 bases at J, with 18 bases between the two ends. This CDR3 has 14 amino acids. The CDR3 bases are TGCAGCGTGGGGAACGACAGGCCTTTCTACGAGCAGTACTTC. It codes for CSVGNDRPFYEQYF.

This sequence joins TRBV20-1 and TRBJ2-2; D may be TRBD1 (5 bases). V gave up 3 bases and J gave up 2 bases, with 13 bases separating them. Germline lookup yields CDR1 DFQATT and CDR2 SNEGSKA (reference sequence). This CDR3 comprises 15 residues. CDR3 coding DNA: TGCAGTGCTAGTGTGGGGCTTCGTAACACCGGGGAGCTGTTTTTT. Translated: CSASVGLRNTGELFF.

The genes are TRBV4-1 and TRBJ2-7; D might be TRBD1 (5 bases). The CDR3 totals 14 residues. V gave up 4 bases and J gave up 6 bases, with 16 bases separating them. The V gene's germline CDR1 is MGHRA and CDR2 YSYEKL. The CDR3 spells CASSPGHLDLEQYF. The CDR3 bases are TGCGCCAGCAGCCCCGGACACTTGGACCTCGAGCAGTACTTC.

The chain is built from TRBV6-5 and TRBJ2-2; a possible D gene is TRBD1 (5 bases). Per germline, CDR1 MNHEY and CDR2 SVGAGI. V gave up 4 bases and J gave up 5 bases, with 11 bases separating them. The CDR3 has 14 amino acids. Written as DNA, the CDR3 is TGTGCCAGCAGTTCCAGGGTGGAGACCGGGGAGCTGTTTTTT. It encodes CASSSRVETGELFF.

This clone has at least ten counts. V is TRBV3-1 (or the pseudogene TRBV3-2) and J is TRBJ1-3; unclear D gene. Per germline, CDR1 LGHDT and CDR2 YNNKEL (reference sequence). Trimming cost V 0 bases and J 0 bases, with 15 bases left between them. The CDR3 extends over 18 amino acids. The CDR3 loop is CASSQDVGRPISGNTIYF. CDR3 sequence (DNA): TGTGCCAGCAGCCAAGATGTGGGCAGGCCTATCTCTGGAAACACCATATATTTT.

The rearrangement uses TRBV9 and TRBJ1-5; 7 bases map to TRBD1. J gave up 4 bases and V 7 bases, and 8 bases lay outside the gene matches. The CDR3 totals 14 residues. Looked up from germline, CDR1 is SGDLS and CDR2 is YYNGEE. The CDR3 bases are TGTGCCAGCGGAAAAGGGGGCATGAATCAGCCCCAGCATTTT. Translating gives CASGKGGMNQPQHF. Full variable domain (missing parts from reference TRBV9 and TRBJ1-5): DSGVTQTPKHLITATGQRVTLRCSPRSGDLSVYWYQQSLDQGLQFLIQYYNGEERAKGNILERFSAQQFPDLHSELNLSSLELGDSALYFCASGKGGMNQPQHFGDGTRLSIL.

The J gene is TRBJ2-5, the V gene TRBV5-4; TRBD2 matches at 7 bases. The CDR3 totals 14 residues. The trim removed 4 bases at V and 5 bases at J, leaving 8 bases unmatched. Germline-derived CDR1 and CDR2 are SGHNT and YYREEE (reference sequence). This CDR3 is CASSLRTSGETQYF. The CDR3 bases are TGTGCCAGCAGCCTACGGACTAGTGGGGAGACCCAGTACTTC.

The count of this clone is one. The chain links TRBV19 to TRBJ2-7; D perhaps matches TRBD2 (7 bases). Germline V gene lookup returns CDR1 LNHDA and CDR2 SQIVND (reference sequence). The CDR3 runs 14 residues. V was trimmed by 1 base and J by 5 bases, leaving 12 bases between them. CDR3 sequence: CASSIVGGGNEQYF. The CDR3 DNA reads TGTGCCAGTAGTATAGTAGGGGGAGGGAACGAGCAGTACTTC.

The chain has TRBV2 and TRBJ2-1; a possible D gene is TRBD2 (6 bases). The CDR3 consists of 14 residues. The germline V and J ends were trimmed by 11 bases and 4 bases, with 18 bases remaining between them. Germline assignment: CDR1 SNHLY and CDR2 FYNNEI. The CDR3, as DNA: TGTGCCGGAGGAGGGGACCCCCCTTACAATGAGCAGTTCTTC. Protein product: CAGGGDPPYNEQFF.

The chain carries TRBV7-3 and TRBJ2-2; maybe TRBD1 (6 bases). V lost 5 bases to trimming and J lost 1 base, with 11 bases between them. The CDR3 is 15 amino acids. Germline loops: CDR1 SGHTA, CDR2 FQGTGA. The CDR3 bases are TGTGCCAGCAGCCCCCAGGGACAGAACACCGGGGAGCTGTTTTTT. This sequence encodes CASSPQGQNTGELFF.

The chain employs TRBV11-2 and TRBJ1-6, with D unresolved. Deletions cut 2 bases from V and 9 bases from J, with 5 bases between. The CDR3 is 12 amino acids. The germline V gene has CDR1 SGHAT and CDR2 FQNNGV. The CDR3 here is CASSLPGSPLHF. In nucleotides, the CDR3 is TGTGCCAGCAGCTTACCAGGTTCACCCCTCCACTTT.

V usage is TRBV3-1 (or the pseudogene TRBV3-2) and J usage is TRBJ1-4; D may be TRBD1 (5 bases). The CDR3 runs 14 residues. Looked up from germline, CDR1 is LGHDT and CDR2 is YNNKEL (reference sequence). V was cut by 6 bases and J by 7 bases, with 15 bases left in between. CDR3 loop: CASRAKGRGEKLFF. CDR3 nucleotides: TGTGCCAGCAGGGCGAAGGGGAGGGGTGAAAAACTGTTTTTT.

J is TRBJ1-2 and V is TRBV27, with 8 bases lining up with TRBD1. The CDR3 covers 11 residues. The germline V gene has CDR1 MNHEY and CDR2 SMNVEV (reference sequence). V lost 7 bases to trimming and J lost 8 bases; unmatched junction nucleotides: 3. The CDR3: CASKQGGGYTF. The CDR3 DNA reads as TGTGCCAGCAAACAGGGGGGAGGCTACACCTTC.

The chain links TRBV10-3 to TRBJ2-1; D possibly corresponds to TRBD1 (6 bases). V was clipped by 11 bases and J by 3 bases, with 14 bases between them. Germline CDR1 ENHRY, CDR2 SYGVKD. The CDR3 contains 13 residues. CDR3 region: CAAGTTNYNEQFF. The CDR3, as DNA: TGTGCCGCCGGGACAACGAACTACAATGAGCAGTTCTTC.

The genes are TRBV29-1 and TRBJ1-3; D might be TRBD1 (5 bases). CDR1 SQVTM and CDR2 ANQGSEA come from the germline V gene. The length of the CDR3 is 13 residues. Trimming took off 4 bases at V and 6 bases at J, with 13 bases between the two ends. The CDR3 DNA sequence: TGCAGCGTTGCTCAGAATGGGGCAAACACCATATATTTT. It translates to CSVAQNGANTIYF.

This chain links TRBV3-1 (or the pseudogene TRBV3-2) with TRBJ2-1, with 14 bases identical to TRBD2. This CDR3 has 19 residues. Germline CDR1 and CDR2: LGHDT and YNNKEL (reference sequence). After removal of 2 bases from V and 5 bases from J, the junction contained 11 bases not matched to a gene. This chain's CDR3 is CASSQRTSGRIRRHNEQFF. The CDR3 DNA follows: TGTGCCAGCAGCCAACGGACTAGCGGGAGGATCAGACGACACAATGAGCAGTTCTTC.

This sequence joins TRBV3-1 (or the pseudogene TRBV3-2) and TRBJ2-1; possibly TRBD2 for D (6 bases). The V and J ends lost 1 base and 2 bases respectively, with 9 bases between them. Per the germline V gene, CDR1 is LGHDT and CDR2 is YNNKEL (reference sequence). This CDR3 has 15 amino acids. The CDR3 spells CASSQVAGTYNEQFF. In DNA, the CDR3 is TGTGCCAGCAGCCAAGTTGCGGGAACCTACAATGAGCAGTTCTTC.

This chain joins TRBV30 and TRBJ1-6; D unresolved. Germline V gene sequence: CDR1 GTSNPN, CDR2 SVGIG (reference sequence). The V end lost 4 bases, the J end lost 0 bases, and 13 bases lay between the germline ends. The CDR3 totals 16 residues. The CDR3 nucleotides are TGTGCCTGGATCCCAGGTGGCAGCTCCTATAATTCACCCCTCCACTTT. Protein: CAWIPGGSSYNSPLHF.

This clone was observed a single time. The genes are TRBV2 and TRBJ1-3; TRBD1 might be the D (6 bases). CDR3 length: 15 amino acids. V lost 8 bases to trimming and J lost 0 bases, with 14 bases between them. The germline CDR1 and CDR2 sequences are SNHLY and FYNNEI. The CDR3 here is CASGGGPSSGNTIYF. The CDR3 nucleotides read TGTGCCAGCGGGGGCGGTCCAAGCTCTGGAAACACCATATATTTT.